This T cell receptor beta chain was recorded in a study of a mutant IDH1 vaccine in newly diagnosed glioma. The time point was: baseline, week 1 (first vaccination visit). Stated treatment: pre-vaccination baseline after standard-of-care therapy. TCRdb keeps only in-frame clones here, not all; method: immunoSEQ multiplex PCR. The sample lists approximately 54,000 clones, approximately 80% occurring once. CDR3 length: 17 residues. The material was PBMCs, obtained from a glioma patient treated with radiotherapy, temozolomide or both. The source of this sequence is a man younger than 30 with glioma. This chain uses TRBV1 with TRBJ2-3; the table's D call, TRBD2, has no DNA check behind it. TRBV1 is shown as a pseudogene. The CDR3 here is CTSSQDRLAGAPITQYF. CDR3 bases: TGCACCAGCAGCCAAGATCGGCTAGCGGGGGCGCCGATTACGCAGTATTTT.